These T cell receptor beta chains were read from a single sample in a study of human T cells and chemical hapten exposure. Via MiXCR, TCRdb re-called the RACE reads, giving one row per CDR3 protein. The table lists tens of thousands of distinct CDR3 sequences, about 9.4% of them singletons. Sequenced material: whole blood, taken in connection with sensitization to the hapten diphenylcyclopropenone (DPC). The receptors stem from a woman aged 25 to 39 with alopecia areata. Some clones in this sample may be carry-over from other donors' samples. Both conserved end residues are part of each CDR3. D genes are given only for firm matches. Clone size is stated in some rows and not others, as once, few, many or a class when expanded.

D gene	V gene	clone size	J gene	CDR3 protein	CDR3 DNA
NA	TRBV5-4	few	TRBJ2-3	CASGKNRVTDTQYF	TGTGCCAGCGGAAAAAACAGGGTCACAGATACGCAGTATTTT
NA	TRBV20-1	NA	TRBJ1-1	CSARQGNTEAFF	TGCAGTGCTAGACAGGGGAACACTGAAGCTTTCTTT
NA	TRBV11-3	many	TRBJ2-5	CASSLERIQETQYF	TGTGCCAGCAGCTTGGAGAGAATACAAGAGACCCAGTACTTC
TRBD2	TRBV20-1	NA	TRBJ2-7	CSAPSGSILEQYF	TGCAGTGCCCCTAGCGGGAGTATCCTCGAGCAGTACTTC
NA	TRBV4-3	many	TRBJ1-3	CASSQGAAAGNTIYF	TGCGCCAGCAGCCAAGGGGCTGCTGCTGGAAACACCATATATTTT
TRBD1	TRBV6-5	many	TRBJ1-6	CASSTGPGQSSYNSPLHF	TGTGCCAGCAGTACGGGACCGGGACAGAGCTCCTATAATTCACCCCTCCACTTT
TRBD1	TRBV6-1	few	TRBJ1-6	CASSVRDRGNSPLHF	TGTGCCAGCAGTGTCCGGGACAGGGGGAATTCACCCCTCCACTTT
TRBD2	TRBV7-8	few	TRBJ2-5	CASSPPPFSGTAGTQYF	TGTGCCAGCAGCCCACCCCCGTTTAGCGGGACCGCAGGGACCCAGTACTTC
TRBD1	TRBV28	NA	TRBJ2-2	CASSFFDREPGELFF	TGTGCCAGCAGTTTCTTCGACAGGGAGCCCGGGGAGCTGTTTTTT
NA	TRBV20-1	many	TRBJ2-7	CSARRGSSEQYF	TGCAGTGCTAGGAGAGGAAGTTCCGAGCAGTACTTC
NA	TRBV7-2	many	TRBJ1-5	CASSTTPDSNQPQHF	TGTGCCAGCAGCACGACACCGGATAGCAATCAGCCCCAGCATTTT
TRBD2	TRBV11-2	many	TRBJ2-3	CASSLSSGSTDTQYF	TGTGCCAGCAGCCTCTCTAGCGGGAGCACAGATACGCAGTATTTT
NA	TRBV5-1	many	TRBJ1-4	CASSLGQYNEKLFF	TGCGCCAGCAGCTTGGGACAGTATAATGAAAAACTGTTTTTT